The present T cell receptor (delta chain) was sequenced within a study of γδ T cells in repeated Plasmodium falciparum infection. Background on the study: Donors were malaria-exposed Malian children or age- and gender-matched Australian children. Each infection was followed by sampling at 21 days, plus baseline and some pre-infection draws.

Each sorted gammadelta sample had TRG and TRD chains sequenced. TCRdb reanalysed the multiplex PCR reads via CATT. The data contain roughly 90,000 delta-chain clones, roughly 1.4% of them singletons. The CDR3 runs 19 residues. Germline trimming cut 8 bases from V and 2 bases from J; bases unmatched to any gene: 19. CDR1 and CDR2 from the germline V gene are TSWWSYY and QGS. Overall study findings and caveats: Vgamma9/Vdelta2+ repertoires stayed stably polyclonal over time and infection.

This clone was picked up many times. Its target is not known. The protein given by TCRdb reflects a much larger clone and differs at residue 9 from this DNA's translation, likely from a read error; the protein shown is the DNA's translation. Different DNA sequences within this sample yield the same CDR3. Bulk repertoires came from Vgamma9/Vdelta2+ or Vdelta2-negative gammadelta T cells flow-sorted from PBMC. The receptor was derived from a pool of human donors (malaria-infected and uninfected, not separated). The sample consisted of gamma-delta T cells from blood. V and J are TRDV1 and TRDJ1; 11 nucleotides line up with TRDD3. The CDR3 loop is CALLFLRWAGGYSTDKLIF. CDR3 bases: TGTGCTCTTCTCTTCCTACGATGGGCTGGGGGATACTCTACCGATAAACTCATCTTT.